One and the same sample provided the 27 T cell receptor beta chains below, sequenced in a study of cytomegalovirus exposure and HLA in healthy donors. PCR amplification relied on 60 Vbeta primers (plus 13 Jbeta primers). Only in-frame clones appear in the TCRdb table, and some are missing; sequencing was by immunoSEQ multiplex PCR. This sample has some 90,000 clones, with roughly 77% found just once. What was sequenced was PBMCs. The receptor source for this set is a human donor in good health.

The chain carries TRBV29-1 and TRBJ1-1; 7 bases agree with TRBD1. After removal of 8 bases from V and 1 base from J, the junction contained 4 bases not matched to a gene. The germline V gene has CDR1 SQVTM and CDR2 ANQGSEA. The CDR3 is 12 amino acids. The CDR3 is CSQRQGNTEAFF. Written as DNA, the CDR3 is TGCAGCCAGAGACAGGGGAACACTGAAGCTTTCTTT. The full variable domain, completed using reference TRBV29-1 and TRBJ1-1, is SAVISQKPSRDICQRGTSLTIQCQVDSQVTMMFWYRQQPGQSLTLIATANQGSEATYESGFVIDKFPISRPNLTFSTLTVSNMSPEDSSIYLCSQRQGNTEAFFGQGTRLTVV.

A few counts support this clone. The rearrangement links TRBV28 to TRBJ1-4, with TRBD1 as a possible D gene (5 bases). The V gene's germline CDR1 is MDHEN and CDR2 SYDVKM. The CDR3 covers 15 residues. Trimming left V 6 bases short and J 4 bases short, with 15 bases between. The CDR3 DNA sequence: TGTGCCAGCAGGGGGAGGGGAAGACTTAATGAAAAACTGTTTTTT. This codes for CASRGRGRLNEKLFF.

V usage is TRBV27 and J usage is TRBJ2-7; D might be TRBD1 (5 bases). The CDR3 spans 13 residues. The V end was cut by 4 bases, the J end by 5 bases, with 12 bases between. Germline-derived CDR1 and CDR2 are MNHEY and SMNVEV (reference sequence). The CDR3 spells CASSWVRENEQYF. The CDR3 region has the DNA TGTGCCAGCAGTTGGGTCAGGGAAAACGAGCAGTACTTC.

The V gene is TRBV27, the J gene TRBJ2-7, with D possibly matching TRBD1 (5 bases). V gave up 4 bases and J gave up 0 bases, with 13 bases separating them. CDR1 is MNHEY and CDR2 is SMNVEV in the germline V gene (reference sequence). The CDR3 length is 15 residues. CDR3 nucleotides: TGTGCCAGCAGTTCAATAAGACAGAGCTCCTACGAGCAGTACTTC. This gives the protein CASSSIRQSSYEQYF.

The rearrangement uses TRBV5-1 and TRBJ2-5; possible D gene TRBD2, 6 bases. V gave up 4 bases and J gave up 5 bases, with 18 bases separating them. Germline V gene sequence: CDR1 SGHRS, CDR2 YFSETQ. This CDR3 spans 15 amino acids. CDR3 sequence: CASSPAAGKGETQYF. For the CDR3, the DNA is TGCGCCAGCAGCCCGGCTGCGGGGAAGGGGGAGACCCAGTACTTC.

This chain joins TRBV2 and TRBJ2-5; possible D gene TRBD2, 7 bases. Germline values: CDR1 SNHLY, CDR2 FYNNEI. V was cut by 9 bases and J by 4 bases, with 18 bases left in between. The CDR3 extends over 14 amino acids. As DNA, the CDR3 is TGTGCCAGGCAGGGGTTACGCGGGGGAGAGACCCAGTACTTC. Residues: CARQGLRGGETQYF.

A few counts support this clone. Other nucleotide sequences in the sample specify the same CDR3. The rearrangement joins TRBV5-1 to TRBJ2-7, with D hard to call. The CDR3 has 12 residues. Trimming shortened V by 3 bases and J by 0 bases, and 4 bases separated the two germline ends. From germline, CDR1 is SGHRS and CDR2 YFSETQ. The CDR3 here is CASSSSSYEQYF. The CDR3 DNA reads TGCGCCAGCAGCTCGAGCTCCTACGAGCAGTACTTC.

V is TRBV5-4 and J is TRBJ2-1; TRBD1 aligns across 10 bases. The length of the CDR3 is 15 residues. V lost 4 bases to trimming and J lost 4 bases; unmatched junction nucleotides: 5. Germline CDR1 is SGHNT and CDR2 is YYREEE (reference sequence). The CDR3 reads CASSLDRGSYNEQFF. Here the CDR3 DNA reads TGTGCCAGCAGCCTGGACAGGGGGTCTTACAATGAGCAGTTCTTC.

V usage is TRBV5-8 and J usage is TRBJ1-1; 9 nucleotides match TRBD1. This CDR3 region has 13 residues. Germline-derived CDR1 and CDR2 are SGHTS and YDEGEE. V dropped 6 bases and J dropped 0; count of bases not matched to a gene: 0. CDR3 in amino acids: CASNRGLNTEAFF. In DNA, the CDR3 is TGTGCCAGCAACAGGGGGCTGAACACTGAAGCTTTCTTT. Together with reference TRBV5-8 and TRBJ1-1, the CDR3 gives the full variable domain: EAGVTQSPTHLIKTRGQQATLRCSPISGHTSVYWYQQALGLGLQFLLWYDEGEERNRGNFPPRFSGRQFPNYSSELNVNALELEDSALYLCASNRGLNTEAFFGQGTRLTVV.

The rearrangement joins TRBV10-2 to TRBJ2-1; 15 positions agree with TRBD2. Trimming took 6 bases from V and 7 from J; bases not matched to a gene: 7. Looked up from germline, CDR1 is WSHSY and CDR2 is SAAADI. The CDR3 is made up of 16 amino acids. The CDR3 nucleotides read TGCGCCAGCAGCCTACTCGGGACTAGCGGGAGGAATGAGCAGTTCTTC. Protein sequence: CASSLLGTSGRNEQFF.

The chain recombines TRBV9 with TRBJ1-3; TRBD1 might be the D (5 bases). Trimming removed 3 bases at V and 5 bases at J, with 9 bases between. The CDR3 has 13 residues. The germline CDR1 and CDR2 sequences are SGDLS and YYNGEE. The CDR3 region has the DNA TGTGCCAGCAGCGCCCCGGACAGAAACACCATATATTTT. Residues: CASSAPDRNTIYF.

This clone was counted only a few times. Germline is not matched at one junction end, which may reflect a read error. The J gene is TRBJ1-1, the V gene TRBV6-5, with D hard to call. Germline CDR1 MNHEY, CDR2 SVGAGI. The CDR3 spans 13 residues. Written as DNA, the CDR3 is TGTGCCAGCAATTACCGGGGTGGTACTGAAGCTTTCTTT. Its protein is CASNYRGGTEAFF.

The chain's CDR3 is CASSLANRGRDSEQYF. The CDR3 DNA sequence: TGTGCCAGCAGCTTAGCCAACAGGGGGCGCGACTCCGAGCAGTACTTC. This chain connects TRBV7-2 to TRBJ2-7; 9 positions agree with TRBD1. Per the germline V gene, CDR1 is SGHTA and CDR2 is FQGNSA. The CDR3 length is 16 residues. J lost 6 bases, V lost 0 bases, and 9 bases had no gene match.

The rearrangement joins TRBV19 to TRBJ2-1; no clear D. The length of the CDR3 is 15 residues. Trimming left V 0 bases short and J 4 bases short, with 10 bases between. Per the germline V gene, CDR1 is LNHDA and CDR2 is SQIVND (reference sequence). This chain's CDR3 is CASSIETRWYNEQFF. DNA of the CDR3: TGTGCCAGTAGTATAGAGACCAGGTGGTACAATGAGCAGTTCTTC.

The chain couples TRBV5-4 to TRBJ1-2, with D possibly matching TRBD1 (5 bases). V lost 0 bases and J 4 bases, leaving 7 bases between the germline ends. The CDR3 runs 13 residues. Germline V gives CDR1 SGHNT, CDR2 YYREEE (reference sequence). Here the CDR3 reads CASSLADSYGYTF. The CDR3 bases are TGTGCCAGCAGCTTGGCCGACAGCTATGGCTACACCTTC.

The gene calls are TRBV7-8 and TRBJ1-4; TRBD1 agrees at 7 bases. The CDR3 spans 17 residues. CDR1 is SGHVS, CDR2 FQNEAQ, per germline. Trimming cost V 1 base and J 3 bases; bases outside gene matches: 8. The CDR3 bases are TGTGCCAGCAGCTTAGAGGGGGCGTCTACAGCTAATGAAAAACTGTTTTTT. It translates to CASSLEGASTANEKLFF.

V is TRBV5-1 and J is TRBJ1-4; the match to TRBD1 covers 7 bases. V gave up 4 bases and J gave up 8 bases; unmatched junction bases: 8. CDR3 length: 14 amino acids. CDR1 and CDR2 from the germline V gene are SGHRS and YFSETQ. CDR3 sequence reads: CASSPGQKEEKLFF. CDR3 sequence (DNA): TGCGCCAGCAGCCCGGGACAGAAGGAAGAAAAACTGTTTTTT.

The chain employs TRBV29-1 and TRBJ2-5; 11 nucleotides agree with TRBD1. The better agreement between TRBJ2-7 and the DNA end casts doubt on the J call. The CDR3 contains 14 residues. Germline assignment: CDR1 SQVTM and CDR2 ANQGSEA. The CDR3 DNA sequence: TGCAGCGTCCAGGTTGGGGGACAGGGGGGCGAGCAGTACTTC. Protein sequence: CSVQVGGQGGEQYF.

This clone was found once. The V gene is TRBV5-5, the J gene TRBJ2-7; D possibly corresponds to TRBD2 (5 bases). CDR1 and CDR2 from the germline V gene are SGHKS and YYEKEE (reference sequence). The CDR3 spans 14 residues. Trimming took off 0 bases at V and 0 bases at J, with 7 bases between the two ends. The DNA for the CDR3 is TGTGCCAGCAGCTTGGCCGGGGACTCCTACGAGCAGTACTTC. It translates to CASSLAGDSYEQYF.

This clone came up once. This chain joins TRBV5-1 and TRBJ2-2, with TRBD1 matching 10 bases. The J segment lost 6 bases and the V segment lost 3 bases, leaving 5 bases of the junction unmatched. The CDR3 extends over 15 amino acids. Germline V gene lookup returns CDR1 SGHRS and CDR2 YFSETQ. The CDR3 DNA is TGCGCCAGCAGCTCCGACAGGGGGCAATCCGGGGAGCTGTTTTTT. Its translation is CASSSDRGQSGELFF.

A remark on this clone: A junction boundary mismatches the germline segment, possibly from a read error. The V call is TRBV19, the J call TRBJ2-7; D might be TRBD1 (5 bases). This CDR3 comprises 16 residues. Germline lookup yields CDR1 LNHDA and CDR2 SQIVND (reference sequence). The CDR3, as DNA: TGTGCCAGTACTATACCCCTCAGGGCGCACTCCTACGAGCAGTACTTC. Translating gives CASTIPLRAHSYEQYF.

The chain employs TRBV6-5 and TRBJ1-3, with D possibly TRBD1 on 6 matching bases. The CDR3 is 16 residues long. The ends were cut back, 2 bases at V and 0 bases at J, with 11 bases in the middle. The germline gives CDR1 MNHEY, CDR2 SVGAGI. The CDR3 loop is CASSYDWTASGNTIYF. CDR3 DNA sequence: TGTGCCAGCAGTTACGATTGGACAGCCTCTGGAAACACCATATATTTT.

The V and J genes are TRBV7-2 and TRBJ1-2; TRBD1 agrees at 7 bases. V trimming: 6 bases; J trimming: 6 bases; junction bases outside the gene matches: 13. Per the germline V gene, CDR1 is SGHTA and CDR2 is FQGNSA. This CDR3 region has 15 residues. Here the CDR3 DNA reads TGTGCCAGCAGTCTCGCAAGTCGACAGGGCCATGGCTACACCTTC. This encodes CASSLASRQGHGYTF. Combining the CDR3 with reference TRBV7-2 and TRBJ1-2 gives the whole variable domain GAGVSQSPSNKVTEKGKDVELRCDPISGHTALYWYRQSLGQGLEFLIYFQGNSAPDKSGLPSDRFSAERTGGSVSTLTIQRTQQEDSAVYLCASSLASRQGHGYTFGSGTRLTVV.

A few counts support this clone. The chain has TRBV10-3 and TRBJ1-3; D gene ambiguous. This CDR3 region has 14 residues. V was trimmed by 10 bases and J by 0 bases, leaving 13 bases between them. Germline V lookup: CDR1 ENHRY, CDR2 SYGVKD. CDR3 DNA sequence: TGTGCCAGCAGGTCTGGCAGCTCTGGAAACACCATATATTTT. Residues: CASRSGSSGNTIYF.

The V gene is TRBV11-2, the J gene TRBJ2-3; D call uncertain. Trimming removed 1 base from V and 0 bases from J, with 11 bases in between. The CDR3 consists of 16 residues. Germline lookup yields CDR1 SGHAT and CDR2 FQNNGV. The CDR3 DNA reads TGTGCCAGCAGCTTAGGACTCCGTGCAAGCACAGATACGCAGTATTTT. Translating gives CASSLGLRASTDTQYF.

V usage is TRBV5-1 and J usage is TRBJ2-1; TRBD2 matches at 8 bases. The CDR3 loop spans 15 amino acids. CDR1 and CDR2 from the germline V gene are SGHRS and YFSETQ. V shed 4 bases and J 4 bases; nucleotides not matched to a gene: 7. CDR3 amino acids: CASSSTSGTYNEQFF. The CDR3 DNA reads as TGCGCCAGCAGCAGTACTAGCGGAACATACAATGAGCAGTTCTTC.

The rearrangement links TRBV19 to TRBJ1-5; tentative D call: TRBD1 (5 bases). This CDR3 has 16 residues. Trimming left V 3 bases short and J 2 bases short, with 14 bases between. Germline CDR1 LNHDA, CDR2 SQIVND (reference sequence). CDR3 region: CASSIGRASGNQPQHF. CDR3 sequence (DNA): TGTGCCAGTAGTATCGGCAGGGCGAGTGGCAATCAGCCCCAGCATTTT.